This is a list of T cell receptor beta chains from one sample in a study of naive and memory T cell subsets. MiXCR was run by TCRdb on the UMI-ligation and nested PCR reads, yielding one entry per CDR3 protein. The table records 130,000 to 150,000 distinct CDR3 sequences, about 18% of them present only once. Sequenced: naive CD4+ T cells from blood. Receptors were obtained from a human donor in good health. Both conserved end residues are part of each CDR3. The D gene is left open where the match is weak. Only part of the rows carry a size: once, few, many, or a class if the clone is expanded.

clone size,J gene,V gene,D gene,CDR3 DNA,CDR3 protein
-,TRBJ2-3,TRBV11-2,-,TGTGCCAGCAGCTTAGGTAGGATTGGACCGGCCGATACGCAGTATTTT,CASSLGRIGPADTQYF
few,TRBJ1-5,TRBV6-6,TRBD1,TGTGCCAGCAGTCTGCGACAGGGGGGTCAGCCCCAGCATTTT,CASSLRQGGQPQHF
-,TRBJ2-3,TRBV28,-,TGTGCCAGCAGTTCCCCCATAGTCGCTACCACAGATACGCAGTATTTT,CASSSPIVATTDTQYF
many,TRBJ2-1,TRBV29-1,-,TGCAGCGTTGAAGTCGGAAGTCCTAACAATGAGCAGTTCTTC,CSVEVGSPNNEQFF
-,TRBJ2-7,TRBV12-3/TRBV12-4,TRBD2,TGTGCCAGCAGTCTAGCGGCCTCAGGAGACGAGCAGTACTTC,CASSLAASGDEQYF
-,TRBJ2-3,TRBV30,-,TGTGCCTGGAGTGTATTGGGGACCACAGATACGCAGTATTTT,CAWSVLGTTDTQYF
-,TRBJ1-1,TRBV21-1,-,TGTGCCAGCAGCACCCGGACAGGGGGCCACACTGAAGCTTTCTTT,CASSTRTGGHTEAFF
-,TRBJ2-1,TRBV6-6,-,TGTGCCAGCAGTTACTCCGAGGGGTTCGGGCAGTTCTTC,CASSYSEGFGQFF
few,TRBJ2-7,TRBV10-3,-,TGTGCCATCAACCGGTCGGGAACTGCCTACGAGCAGTACTTC,CAINRSGTAYEQYF
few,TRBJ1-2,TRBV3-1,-,TGTGCCAGCAGCCCGGCGGCGGTTTCTATCTATGGCTACACCTTC,CASSPAAVSIYGYTF
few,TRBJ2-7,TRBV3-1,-,TGTGCCAGCAGTCGGGAGTTTAGGGACGAGCAGTACTTC,CASSREFRDEQYF
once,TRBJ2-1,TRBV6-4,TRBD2,TGTGCCCCTGCTTCCGGCGCGGGAGGGCCCAGGAATGAGCAGTTCTTC,CAPASGAGGPRNEQFF
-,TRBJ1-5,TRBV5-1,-,TGCGCCAGCAGCTTGGACAGAGATAGCAATCAGCCCCAGCATTTT,CASSLDRDSNQPQHF
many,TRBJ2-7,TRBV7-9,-,TGTGCCAGCAGCTTAGGGACAAGAACCTACGAGCAGTACTTC,CASSLGTRTYEQYF
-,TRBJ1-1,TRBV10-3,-,TGTGCCATCAGTGGGCGAGGGCTCGGGAACACTGAAGCTTTCTTT,CAISGRGLGNTEAFF